The 18 T cell receptor beta chains below were found in one sample sequenced in a study of control samples from healthy donors and cancer patients (dated by TCRdb to 2020 to 2022). Library preparation was by the immunoSEQ multiplex PCR assay. TCRdb holds this immuneACCESS table with in-frame rearrangements only. Some clones are missing; in checked studies, unresolved V genes explain under half, and the rest has no known cause. The sample table shows 96,000 or so clones, and over 85% are seen once. The top ten hold less than 10% of the sample. Sample: blood. These receptors all come from a man aged 18-30 years in good health.

The chain joins TRBV19 to TRBJ1-1, with D possibly being TRBD1 (6 bases). Germline V gives CDR1 LNHDA, CDR2 SQIVND (reference sequence). The CDR3 runs 14 residues. The germline V and J ends were trimmed by 4 bases and 0 bases, with 9 bases remaining between them. The CDR3 region has the DNA TGTGCCAGTAGTAGGGACACCCTGAACACTGAAGCTTTCTTT. Protein sequence: CASSRDTLNTEAFF.

This clone showed up just a few times. J is TRBJ1-1 and V is TRBV6-6, with a weak D call TRBD1 (5 bases). The germline V gene has CDR1 MNHNY and CDR2 SVGAGI (reference sequence). This CDR3 has 13 residues. Trimming removed 5 bases from V and 7 bases from J, with 14 bases in between. The CDR3 DNA follows: TGTGCCAGCAGTGCCCGGGGGGGGTTTGAAGCTTTCTTT. It encodes CASSARGGFEAFF.

The V and J genes are TRBV9 and TRBJ2-2; 8 bases are a match to TRBD2. The germline V gene has CDR1 SGDLS and CDR2 YYNGEE. The ends lost 3 bases at V and 0 bases at J; junction bases unmatched: 13. The CDR3 totals 19 residues. The CDR3 protein is CASSGRPGSSGANTGELFF. DNA of the CDR3: TGTGCCAGCAGCGGGAGGCCCGGGAGTAGCGGGGCGAACACCGGGGAGCTGTTTTTT.

The chain uses TRBV7-2 and TRBJ2-1; 8 bases are shared with TRBD2. The J segment lost 2 bases and the V segment lost 4 bases, leaving 4 bases of the junction unmatched. This CDR3 has 15 amino acids. Germline CDR1 is SGHTA and CDR2 is FQGNSA. The CDR3 DNA sequence: TGTGCCAGCAGCTGGCAGCGGGGGCCCTACAATGAGCAGTTCTTC. It specifies CASSWQRGPYNEQFF.

The chain couples TRBV15 to TRBJ1-6; D gene uncertain. V was pared by 6 bases and J by 0 bases, with 15 bases between. This CDR3 is built from 17 residues. CDR1 and CDR2 from the germline V gene are LNHNV and YYDKDF (reference sequence). The CDR3 here is CATSRKTISSYNSPLHF. CDR3 bases: TGTGCCACCAGTAGAAAGACGATTAGCTCCTATAATTCACCCCTCCACTTT.

The chain links TRBV10-2 to TRBJ1-6, with TRBD1 matching over 7 bases. Trimming cost V 7 bases and J 0 bases; bases outside gene matches: 6. The germline V gene encodes CDR1 WSHSY and CDR2 SAAADI. The CDR3 sequence is 16 residues long. CDR3 amino acids: CASTAGQSSYNSPLHF. The CDR3 DNA reads as TGCGCCAGCACCGCGGGACAGAGCTCCTATAATTCACCCCTCCACTTT.

The chain couples TRBV30 to TRBJ2-7; 8 nucleotides line up with TRBD1. V was clipped by 0 bases and J by 5 bases; unmatched bases: 3. There are 13 residues in the CDR3. Looked up from germline, CDR1 is GTSNPN and CDR2 is SVGIG (reference sequence). The CDR3 spells CAWSVGTGDEQYF. DNA for the CDR3: TGTGCCTGGAGTGTAGGGACAGGTGACGAGCAGTACTTC.

The genes are TRBV6-5 and TRBJ1-2; TRBD1 is a possible D gene (5 bases). Per germline, CDR1 MNHEY and CDR2 SVGAGI. The CDR3 contains 15 residues. V was pared by 6 bases and J by 6 bases, with 20 bases between. The CDR3 coding sequence is TGTGCCAGCAGCCTCAAGGGACCGGAAGGCCATGGCTACACCTTC. It translates to CASSLKGPEGHGYTF.

The chain uses TRBV12-5 and TRBJ1-2; no firm D call. Germline loops: CDR1 LGHNT, CDR2 FRNRAP. The V gene lost 1 base and the J gene lost 2 bases, with 11 bases spanning the gap. The CDR3 loop spans 15 amino acids. This CDR3 is CASGLALGLNYGYTF. The CDR3 DNA reads TGTGCTAGTGGTTTGGCCCTTGGTCTAAACTATGGCTACACCTTC.

Regarding this clone: This specimen includes other DNA sequences encoding the same CDR3. V and J are TRBV19 and TRBJ1-5; TRBD1 is a possible D gene (6 bases). The CDR3 runs 13 residues. CDR1 LNHDA and CDR2 SQIVND come from the germline V gene (reference sequence). With 3 bases removed from V and 7 bases from J, the gap between germline ends came to 10 bases. The chain's CDR3 is CASSIGGGQPQHF. CDR3 bases: TGTGCCAGTAGTATCGGGGGCGGGCAGCCCCAGCATTTT.

The CDR3 protein is CASSPASHGIFTYEQYF. CDR3 coding DNA: TGCGCCAGCAGCCCCGCTTCCCACGGGATTTTCACCTACGAGCAGTACTTC. The chain has TRBV4-1 and TRBJ2-7; TRBD2 is a possible D gene (5 bases). The CDR3 is 17 amino acids. Trimming shortened V by 4 bases and J by 2 bases, and 21 bases separated the two germline ends. The germline V gene encodes CDR1 MGHRA and CDR2 YSYEKL.

This chain uses TRBV7-2 with TRBJ1-2, with D possibly matching TRBD1 (6 bases). This CDR3 is built from 14 residues. Germline V lookup: CDR1 SGHTA, CDR2 FQGNSA. V shed 3 bases and J shed 2 bases, with 10 bases lying between them. In DNA form, the CDR3 reads TGTGCCAGCAGCTTTTCCAGGGGCAACTATGGCTACACCTTC. As protein: CASSFSRGNYGYTF.

This chain links TRBV9 with TRBJ2-7; 11 nucleotides line up with TRBD2. With V trimmed by 3 bases and J by 4 bases, 6 bases remained unmatched. Germline lookup yields CDR1 SGDLS and CDR2 YYNGEE. The CDR3 covers 15 residues. The CDR3: CASSETSGSYYEQYF. The CDR3 DNA reads as TGTGCCAGCAGCGAAACTAGCGGGAGTTATTACGAGCAGTACTTC.

The CDR3: CASSLGDRQAGYGYTF. In DNA, the CDR3 is TGCGCCAGCAGCTTGGGGGACAGACAGGCCGGCTATGGCTACACCTTC. The chain recombines TRBV5-1 with TRBJ1-2; TRBD1 matches 7 bases. The CDR3 spans 16 residues. Germline V gene data show CDR1 as SGHRS and CDR2 as YFSETQ. With 0 bases clipped from V and 4 bases from J, the junction kept 9 bases outside the gene matches.

The chain is built from TRBV6-4 and TRBJ2-1; 10 positions match TRBD2. This CDR3 is 14 amino acids long. Germline CDR1 is MRHNA and CDR2 is SNTAGT. Germline trimming cut 4 bases from V and 6 bases from J; bases unmatched to any gene: 3. CDR3 in amino acids: CASSGSGGANEQFF. The CDR3 DNA is TGTGCCAGCAGTGGCAGCGGGGGGGCCAATGAGCAGTTCTTC.

This sequence joins TRBV23-1 and TRBJ1-4; 9 positions agree with TRBD1. TRBV23-1 counts as an open reading frame of uncertain function. V shed 2 bases, J shed 12 bases, and the junction held 10 bases outside the gene matches. The CDR3 is 15 residues long. The chain's CDR3 is CASSQMSGTGRELFF. The DNA of the CDR3 is TGCGCCAGCAGTCAAATGTCGGGGACAGGGCGGGAACTGTTTTTT.

The gene calls are TRBV2 and TRBJ2-7; the match to TRBD2 covers 10 bases. Germline V gene data show CDR1 as SNHLY and CDR2 as FYNNEI. V shed 6 bases, J shed 6 bases, and the junction held 5 bases outside the gene matches. The CDR3 contains 13 residues. CDR3 DNA: TGTGCCAGCAGCCAAGGACTAGCGGCCGAGCAGTACTTC. This encodes CASSQGLAAEQYF.

The chain links TRBV7-6 to TRBJ2-6, with TRBD1 matching over 7 bases. Unmatched junction bases numbered 4, after V lost 4 bases and J lost 4 bases. This CDR3 contains 15 residues. Germline CDR1 reads SGHVS; CDR2 reads FNYEAQ. The CDR3 reads CASSSTGVGANVLTF. CDR3 bases: TGTGCCAGCAGCTCCACAGGGGTCGGGGCCAACGTCCTGACTTTC. Full variable domain (rest looked up from reference TRBV7-6 and TRBJ2-6): GAGVSQSPRYKVTKRGQDVALRCDPISGHVSLYWYRQALGQGPEFLTYFNYEAQQDKSGLPNDRFSAERPEGSISTLTIQRTEQRDSAMYRCASSSTGVGANVLTFGAGSRLTVL.